Listed below are T cell receptor beta chains from one sample, sequenced in a study of cytomegalovirus exposure and HLA in healthy donors. Using immunoSEQ multiplex PCR, the repertoire was profiled, and TCRdb retains in-frame clones only, with some absent. Of about 150,000 clones in the sample, 74% were seen once. Sequenced material: PBMCs. Receptors originate from a young man in good health and CMV-seropositive. Both conserved end residues are part of each CDR3. The D gene is left open where the match is weak. Expanded clones get a size class; other rows say once, few or many, or leave the size out.

CDR3nt	CDR3aa	d_gene	v_gene	j_gene	abundance
TGTGCCAGCAGCTTAGCCGTGGACAGACCCTATCAGCCCCAGCATTTT	CASSLAVDRPYQPQHF	NA	TRBV7-2	TRBJ1-5	NA
TGCAGCGTTGCACCTAGCTTCGACGAGCAGTACTTC	CSVAPSFDEQYF	NA	TRBV29-1	TRBJ2-7	NA
TGTGCCAGCAGCTTAGGGGTAGCCACAGATACGCAGTATTTT	CASSLGVATDTQYF	NA	TRBV5-4	TRBJ2-3	NA
TGTGCCAGCAGCCGATCGGGTCCTAGCGGGTCCTACGAGCAGTACTTC	CASSRSGPSGSYEQYF	TRBD2	TRBV7-2	TRBJ2-7	NA
TGTGCCAGCAGCTTAGGCAGCTACAATGAGCAGTTCTTC	CASSLGSYNEQFF	NA	TRBV7-2	TRBJ2-1	NA
TGTGCCAGCAGCTGGGGACTAGCGCCAGAGGGGGAGCTGTTTTTT	CASSWGLAPEGELFF	TRBD2	TRBV5-4	TRBJ2-2	NA
TGTGCCCCCCCGAGGGCTACCACAGATACGCAGTATTTT	CAPPRATTDTQYF	NA	TRBV11-2	TRBJ2-3	few
TGCGCCAGCAGCGCCGACGGACAGGGTTCCCACGAGCAGTACTTC	CASSADGQGSHEQYF	TRBD1	TRBV5-1	TRBJ2-7	NA
TGTGCCAGCAGTGACGTAGCGGGGGGGCCAGATGAGCAGTTCTTC	CASSDVAGGPDEQFF	TRBD2	TRBV6-4	TRBJ2-1	NA
TGCGCCAGCAGCTCTATGGGACAGTCGGATACGCAGTATTTT	CASSSMGQSDTQYF	TRBD1	TRBV5-1	TRBJ2-3	NA
TGTGCCAGCAGTCGGACAGGGGGTGACTATGGCTACACCTTC	CASSRTGGDYGYTF	TRBD1	TRBV6-5	TRBJ1-2	NA
TGTGCCAGCAGTTACTCGGACACCCTGATGGCCCAGTACTTC	CASSYSDTLMAQYF	NA	TRBV6-5	TRBJ2-5	NA
TGTGCCAGCAGTCTCCGCTACCGAGGGAAACTGTTTTTT	CASSLRYRGKLFF	NA	TRBV28	TRBJ1-4	NA
TGTGCCAGCAGTTTCCGGGTGGGCAACGTCCTGACTTTC	CASSFRVGNVLTF	NA	TRBV28	TRBJ2-6	NA
TGTGCCAGCAGCTTGGTGCGTCAGCGGGGCTCCTACGAGCAGTACTTC	CASSLVRQRGSYEQYF	TRBD2	TRBV5-5	TRBJ2-7	NA
TGCGCCAGCAGCTTGGGACAGGCGATAACTGAAGCTTTCTTT	CASSLGQAITEAFF	NA	TRBV5-1	TRBJ1-1	NA
TGTGCCAGCAGCTTTGGACAGGGGTGGGAGCAGTACTTC	CASSFGQGWEQYF	TRBD1	TRBV7-9	TRBJ2-7	NA
TGTGCCAGCAGCCCCAGAAATTGGCGGTACTGGGAGCCCCAGCATTTT	CASSPRNWRYWEPQHF	NA	TRBV7-3	TRBJ1-5	NA
TGTGCCAGCAGTTTGAACAGGGTAACCGATACGCAGTATTTT	CASSLNRVTDTQYF	NA	TRBV27	TRBJ2-3	NA
TGTGCCAGCAGCTTACAGGGGGCGGGTACTGAAGCTTTCTTT	CASSLQGAGTEAFF	TRBD1	TRBV7-3	TRBJ1-1	few
TGTGCCAGCAGTGAGTTAGATTTCCACGAGCAGTACTTC	CASSELDFHEQYF	NA	TRBV2	TRBJ2-7	NA
TGTGCCATCTCCGAAATGGGGCCTGGAAACACCATATATTTT	CAISEMGPGNTIYF	NA	TRBV10-3	TRBJ1-3	NA
TGTGCCAGCAGCTCTCGGACAGTGGGCTACACCTTC	CASSSRTVGYTF	NA	TRBV7-9	TRBJ1-2	NA
TGTGCCAGCAGCTCATACAGCTATGGCTACACCTTC	CASSSYSYGYTF	NA	TRBV13	TRBJ1-2	NA
TGTGCCAGCAGTTTACGACAGGGACGTTTCTACTATGGCTACACCTTC	CASSLRQGRFYYGYTF	TRBD1	TRBV6-5	TRBJ1-2	NA
TGTGCCAGTAGTTCCGGGACAGGGGGCGCGCTCGGCTCACCCCTCCACTTT	CASSSGTGGALGSPLHF	TRBD1	TRBV19	TRBJ1-6	few
TGTGCCAGCAGCCATGGGGGGACTCGGGGTGAAAAACTGTTTTTT	CASSHGGTRGEKLFF	NA	TRBV28	TRBJ1-4	NA
TGTGCCATCAGTGAGTCTCTTAGCGGGGAGACCCAGTACTTC	CAISESLSGETQYF	TRBD2	TRBV10-3	TRBJ2-5	NA
TGTGCCAGTAACTACCGGGGGACTTCTAGCACAGATACGCAGTATTTT	CASNYRGTSSTDTQYF	NA	TRBV19	TRBJ2-3	NA
TGTGCCAGCAGCTCGGGAGGGGGGGCTGACGGGCAGTACTTC	CASSSGGGADGQYF	TRBD2	TRBV5-4	TRBJ2-7	NA
TGTGCCAGCAGTCCATTCCCCGATACGCAGTATTTT	CASSPFPDTQYF	NA	TRBV6-1	TRBJ2-3	NA
TGTGCCAGTAGTATGGGCAGGGCCGGCACTGAAGCTTTCTTT	CASSMGRAGTEAFF	NA	TRBV19	TRBJ1-1	NA
TGCAGCGTCTTGACAGGGATTCACGGCTACACCTTC	CSVLTGIHGYTF	TRBD1	TRBV29-1	TRBJ1-2	NA
TGCGCCAGCCAACTGAACACCGGGGAGCTGTTTTTT	CASQLNTGELFF	NA	TRBV10-2	TRBJ2-2	NA
TGTGCCAGCAGCTCAGGGATGACGAACACTGAAGCTTTCTTT	CASSSGMTNTEAFF	NA	TRBV5-4	TRBJ1-1	NA
TGTGCCAGCAGCGTAGCGGCCCAGGGGCCTTATGGCTACACCTTC	CASSVAAQGPYGYTF	NA	TRBV9	TRBJ1-2	once
TGTGCCAGCAGCTCCCGGGGTTATTGGCAGCCCCAGCATTTT	CASSSRGYWQPQHF	NA	TRBV5-6	TRBJ1-5	NA
TGTGCCAGCAGCTTACCGGGGCGGGGCGAGCAGTACTTC	CASSLPGRGEQYF	NA	TRBV7-6	TRBJ2-7	NA
TGTGCCAGCACCCCGTCCTACAGCGGGAGTGACAACGAGCAGTACTTC	CASTPSYSGSDNEQYF	TRBD2	TRBV4-2	TRBJ2-7	NA
TGCGCCAGCAGCCAAGTTTCAGATTACGAGCAGTACTTC	CASSQVSDYEQYF	NA	TRBV4-1	TRBJ2-7	NA
TGTGCCAGCAGCCCGAGGTTTAAGTTTGAGCAGTTCTTC	CASSPRFKFEQFF	NA	TRBV9	TRBJ2-1	NA
TGTGCCAGCAGTGGGACAGGGGACACCGGGGAGCTGTTTTTT	CASSGTGDTGELFF	TRBD1	TRBV6-4	TRBJ2-2	few
TGTGCCAGCTCACCGGACTTTGCTGGCTACGAGCAGTACTTC	CASSPDFAGYEQYF	NA	TRBV18	TRBJ2-7	NA
TGCGCCAGCAGCCAAGTCCCAGAAATCTCGCTAGTTGGTAGCGCGCAGTACTTC	CASSQVPEISLVGSAQYF	NA	TRBV4-1	TRBJ2-5	NA